The source of this T cell receptor beta chain is a study of OX40 agonist ivuxolimab in advanced cancers. The overall study: All patients had ivuxolimab intravenously every 2 weeks at 0.01 to 10 mg/kg. Prior anti-PD-1, anti-PD-L1 or anti-CTLA-4 therapy did not bar entry, and less than 50% had some. Whole-study findings and limits: Several nonresponders also turned out to have low normalized T-cell clonal expansion.

Points on this clone: The antigen remains undetermined.

Method: immunoSEQ multiplex PCR; TCRdb's copy keeps in-frame clones and lacks some. Of tens of thousands of clones in the sample, approximately 78% were seen once. The source material was CD4+ or CD8+ T cells sorted from blood, sampled in a trial of the OX40 agonist ivuxolimab. This TCR derives from an adult with an advanced solid tumor such as melanoma, head and neck, liver or kidney cancer.

The CDR3 sequence is CASSRTGSSYEQYF. CDR3 sequence (DNA): TGCGCCAGCAGCCGAACAGGGTCCTCCTACGAGCAGTACTTC. The chain carries TRBV5-1 and TRBJ2-7, with D maybe TRBD1 (6 bases). V gave up 4 bases and J gave up 0 bases, with 11 bases separating them. Per the germline V gene, CDR1 is SGHRS and CDR2 is YFSETQ. The CDR3 extends over 14 amino acids.